The 30 T cell receptor beta chains below come from one sample, sequenced in a study of shared clonotypes between healthy human individuals. Naive CD8 cells were CD45RO-negative, positively selected for CCR7, excluding terminally differentiated effector memory CD45RA+ cells. The protocol was immunoSEQ multiplex PCR, while the TCRdb copy is restricted to in-frame clones and leaves out a portion. The sample yields millions of clones, approximately 94% seen once. The sample taken for sequencing was naive CD8+ T cells from PBMCs. The receptors derive from a man aged 18 to 29 in good health. Some clones in this sample may be carry-over from other donors' samples.

The chain carries TRBV6-1 and TRBJ1-2; weak D call: TRBD1 (5 bases). The germline CDR1 and CDR2 sequences are MNHNS and SASEGT. The CDR3 is made up of 14 amino acids. V lost 1 base, J lost 4 bases, and 10 bases lay in between. In nucleotides, the CDR3 is TGTGCCAGCAGTGAAGGGCCCAGGGCCTATGGCTACACCTTC. It yields the protein CASSEGPRAYGYTF.

In the case of this clone: At one end, the junction sequence differs from germline, possibly due to a read error. The J gene is TRBJ2-1, the V gene TRBV5-6; perhaps TRBD2 as D (5 bases). This CDR3 is 13 amino acids long. Germline CDR1 SGHDT, CDR2 YYEEEE. The CDR3 DNA reads as TGTGCCAGCAGCTTGGGAGTGACACTGAACGGGGTCTTC. Amino acid sequence: CASSLGVTLNGVF.

J is TRBJ2-1 and V is TRBV30, with unresolved D. CDR1 GTSNPN and CDR2 SVGIG come from the germline V gene (reference sequence). The V gene lost 4 bases and the J gene lost 9 bases, with 19 bases spanning the gap. This CDR3 has 14 amino acids. The CDR3 DNA reads TGTGCCTGGAATGAGAATGTGGGGTTGACTGAGCAGTTCTTC. As protein: CAWNENVGLTEQFF.

V is TRBV25-1 and J is TRBJ1-2; D gene unclear. Trimming removed 10 bases at V and 6 bases at J, with 9 bases between. The CDR3 extends over 10 amino acids. Germline values: CDR1 MGHDK, CDR2 SYGVNS. CDR3 bases: TGTGCCACTGAAAATGATGGCTACACCTTC. This translates into CATENDGYTF.

This clone was seen once. This chain links TRBV7-3 with TRBJ2-7, with 8 nucleotides matching TRBD1. This CDR3 region has 14 residues. In germline, CDR1 is SGHTA, CDR2 FQGTGA. V lost 6 bases and J lost 2; bases outside the gene matches: 6. The CDR3 DNA sequence: TGTGCCAGCAGTCCCACAGGGGGTACCTACGAGCAGTACTTC. It specifies CASSPTGGTYEQYF.

This chain uses TRBV12-5 with TRBJ2-2; tentatively, D is TRBD1 (6 bases). CDR1 and CDR2 (germline): LGHNT, FRNRAP. The CDR3 covers 15 residues. Trimming cost V 1 base and J 0 bases, with 6 bases left between them. The DNA for the CDR3 is TGTGCTAGTGGTTTGGGGACAGCGAACACCGGGGAGCTGTTTTTT. This translates into CASGLGTANTGELFF.

The chain combines TRBV5-6 with TRBJ2-7, with D possibly matching TRBD2 (6 bases). The CDR3 sequence is 15 residues long. CDR1 SGHDT and CDR2 YYEEEE come from the germline V gene. The V and J ends lost 0 bases and 4 bases respectively, with 14 bases between them. The CDR3 loop reads CASSLGVLASYEQYF. As DNA, the CDR3 is TGTGCCAGCAGCTTGGGTGTACTAGCTTCGTACGAGCAGTACTTC.

The chain recombines TRBV19 with TRBJ2-1, with 12 bases identical to TRBD2. Germline V CDR1 and CDR2: LNHDA, SQIVND (reference sequence). This CDR3 has 14 residues. The J segment lost 5 bases and the V segment lost 7 bases, leaving 3 bases of the junction unmatched. CDR3 protein: CASNGLAGNNEQFF. The CDR3, as DNA: TGTGCCAGTAACGGACTAGCGGGGAACAATGAGCAGTTCTTC.

The chain recombines TRBV5-3 with TRBJ2-7; D is possibly TRBD1 (5 bases). TRBV5-3 is labeled an ORF, and its function is uncertain. V was clipped by 10 bases and J by 5 bases, with 10 bases between them. This CDR3 is built from 10 residues. In DNA form, the CDR3 reads TGTGCCCCCCCAGGGAACGAGCAGTACTTC. It specifies CAPPGNEQYF.

This chain links TRBV5-6 with TRBJ2-1; D not certain. Looked up from germline, CDR1 is SGHDT and CDR2 is YYEEEE. Trimming removed 9 bases at V and 9 bases at J, with 22 bases between. The CDR3 sequence is 14 residues long. CDR3 protein: CATALGASQPEQFF. The CDR3 nucleotides read TGTGCCACTGCGTTAGGCGCCTCCCAACCTGAGCAGTTCTTC.

The genes are TRBV6-1 and TRBJ2-7; TRBD1 matches 9 bases. With V trimmed by 3 bases and J by 2 bases, 5 bases remained unmatched. Per the germline V gene, CDR1 is MNHNS and CDR2 is SASEGT. This CDR3 region has 15 residues. The CDR3 sequence is CASSERTGDPYEQYF. The CDR3, as DNA: TGTGCCAGCAGTGAGAGGACAGGGGACCCCTACGAGCAGTACTTC.

The CDR3 bases are TGCGCCAGCAGCTTGGCCGGGACGGACAGACTGTATGGCTACACCTTC. Protein sequence: CASSLAGTDRLYGYTF. This chain connects TRBV5-1 to TRBJ1-2; weak D call: TRBD1 (6 bases). Between the trimmed V and J ends, which lost 0 bases and 5 bases, there was a span of 17 bases. CDR3 length equals 16 residues. Germline V lookup: CDR1 SGHRS, CDR2 YFSETQ.

Note on this clone: An end of the junction does not agree with germline; a read error may underlie this. This chain joins TRBV5-5 and TRBJ2-7, with D hard to call. The CDR3 contains 15 residues. The germline V gene has CDR1 SGHKS and CDR2 YYEKEE (reference sequence). CDR3 nucleotide sequence: TGTGCCAGCAGCTTGGTGGATCGGACCTCCCACGAGCAGTACTTC. Encoded protein: CASSLVDRTSHEQYF.

Note on this clone: Within the sample, other DNA sequences also encode this same CDR3. The chain joins TRBV7-6 to TRBJ2-5, with D possibly TRBD2 on 6 matching bases. V lost 3 bases and J 1 base, leaving 9 bases between the germline ends. The germline V gene has CDR1 SGHVS and CDR2 FNYEAQ. CDR3 length equals 14 residues. The CDR3, as DNA: TGTGCCAGCAGCTTCGGGGGATTCCAAGAGACCCAGTACTTC. Residues: CASSFGGFQETQYF.

The chain has TRBV11-2 and TRBJ2-1; the D is unclear. From germline, CDR1 is SGHAT and CDR2 FQNNGV. The CDR3 covers 12 residues. Trimming stripped 5 bases from V and 4 bases from J, with 6 bases between. The CDR3: CASSAAYNEQFF. CDR3 nucleotides: TGTGCCAGCAGCGCAGCTTACAATGAGCAGTTCTTC.

The J gene is TRBJ1-1, the V gene TRBV19; D unclear. Germline V gene lookup returns CDR1 LNHDA and CDR2 SQIVND (reference sequence). The V end was cut by 7 bases, the J end by 1 base, with 13 bases between. The CDR3 runs to 14 residues. CDR3 sequence: CASTGWRRNTEAFF. The CDR3 DNA is TGTGCCAGTACCGGTTGGAGAAGGAACACTGAAGCTTTCTTT. Combining the CDR3 with reference TRBV19 and TRBJ1-1 gives the whole variable domain DGGITQSPKYLFRKEGQNVTLSCEQNLNHDAMYWYRQDPGQGLRLIYYSQIVNDFQKGDIAEGYSVSREKKESFPLTVTSAQKNPTAFYLCASTGWRRNTEAFFGQGTRLTVV.

For this clone: A read error may be the cause here, since a much bigger clone is one base away. Within the sample, other DNA sequences also encode this same CDR3. CDR3 coding DNA: TGTGCCAGCAGCGGCTCCTACGAGCAGTACTTC. Translating it yields CASSGSYEQYF. This rearrangement joins TRBV28 to TRBJ2-7; D not certain. The ends were cut back, 6 bases at V and 0 bases at J, with 3 bases in the middle. The CDR3 sequence is 11 residues long. Germline CDR1 is MDHEN and CDR2 is SYDVKM. Full variable domain (rest looked up from reference TRBV28 and TRBJ2-7): DVKVTQSSRYLVKRTGEKVFLECVQDMDHENMFWYRQDPGLGLRLIYFSYDVKMKEKGDIPEGYSVSREKKERFSLILESASTNQTSMYLCASSGSYEQYFGPGTRLTVT.

The genes are TRBV2 and TRBJ2-3; maybe TRBD2 (6 bases). V gave up 2 bases and J gave up 2 bases, with 20 bases separating them. The CDR3 has 18 residues. Germline-derived CDR1 and CDR2 are SNHLY and FYNNEI. The DNA of the CDR3 is TGTGCCAGCAGTGAAAGGGGTCCTGGGACTCACTCCACAGATACGCAGTATTTT. Amino acids: CASSERGPGTHSTDTQYF.

CDR3 region: CASSHEVEGVAYEQYF. CDR3 nucleotides: TGTGCCAGCTCGCATGAAGTAGAGGGGGTGGCCTACGAGCAGTACTTC. The chain is built from TRBV18 and TRBJ2-7; TRBD1 might be the D (6 bases). The CDR3 has 16 amino acids. V dropped 6 bases and J dropped 2 bases, with 20 bases sitting between them. The germline V gene encodes CDR1 KGHSH and CDR2 LQKENI.

The chain joins TRBV2 to TRBJ2-3, with D possibly TRBD2 on 6 matching bases. Trimming shortened V by 1 base and J by 8 bases, and 7 bases separated the two germline ends. From germline, CDR1 is SNHLY and CDR2 FYNNEI. The CDR3 is 12 amino acids. The CDR3 is CASSEEEGTQYF. The CDR3 nucleotides read TGTGCCAGCAGTGAAGAGGAGGGTACGCAGTATTTT.

Concerning this clone itself: Other DNA sequences in this sample translate to the same CDR3. The chain links TRBV9 to TRBJ1-1, with unresolved D. Trimming removed 0 bases from V and 0 bases from J, with 9 bases in between. CDR3 size: 15 residues. Germline V CDR1 and CDR2: SGDLS, YYNGEE. The CDR3, as DNA: TGTGCCAGCAGCGTAGGCCGCAGCATGAACACTGAAGCTTTCTTT. Its protein product is CASSVGRSMNTEAFF.

The genes are TRBV27 and TRBJ2-1; 13 bases match TRBD2. V lost 4 bases and J lost 7; bases outside the gene matches: 10. This CDR3 spans 17 amino acids. CDR1 MNHEY and CDR2 SMNVEV come from the germline V gene (reference sequence). The CDR3: CASSSPLAGGPSNEQFF. The CDR3 DNA follows: TGTGCCAGCAGTTCACCACTAGCGGGAGGGCCCTCAAATGAGCAGTTCTTC.

This chain joins TRBV4-2 and TRBJ1-5, with TRBD1 matching over 7 bases. The CDR3 spans 16 residues. The trim removed 4 bases at V and 6 bases at J, leaving 12 bases unmatched. Germline lookup yields CDR1 LGHNA and CDR2 YNFKEQ. CDR3 DNA sequence: TGTGCCAGCAGCCGGGAACAGGGGATAGCTAGTCAGCCCCAGCATTTT. Protein sequence: CASSREQGIASQPQHF.

The chain couples TRBV4-3 to TRBJ1-5, with 8 bases aligning to TRBD1. CDR3 length: 16 residues. Trimming removed 0 bases from V and 7 bases from J; junction bases left unmatched: 8. CDR1 LGHNA and CDR2 YSLEER come from the germline V gene. CDR3 DNA: TGCGCCAGCAGCCAAGATTGGCAGGGGGCAAGACAGCCCCAGCATTTT. It encodes CASSQDWQGARQPQHF.

In its sample, this clone was seen a few times. The V call is TRBV9, the J call TRBJ1-3, with D tentatively TRBD1 (5 bases). Deletions cut 4 bases from V and 7 bases from J, with 12 bases between. Germline CDR1 reads SGDLS; CDR2 reads YYNGEE. This CDR3 is 13 amino acids long. CDR3 sequence reads: CASSTGGKNTIYF. CDR3 DNA sequence: TGTGCCAGCAGCACCGGGGGGAAGAACACCATATATTTT.

CDR3 amino acids: CAWSVSGGTDTQYF. The CDR3 DNA reads as TGTGCCTGGAGTGTTTCGGGCGGCACAGATACGCAGTATTTT. The rearrangement uses TRBV30 and TRBJ2-3, with no clear D. Between the trimmed V and J ends, which lost 0 bases and 1 base, there was a span of 8 bases. There are 14 residues in the CDR3. Germline CDR1 reads GTSNPN; CDR2 reads SVGIG (reference sequence). Together with reference TRBV30 and TRBJ2-3, the CDR3 gives the full variable domain: SQTIHQWPATLVQPVGSPLSLECTVEGTSNPNLYWYRQAAGRGLQLLFYSVGIGQISSEVPQNLSASRPQDRQFILSSKKLLLSDSGFYLCAWSVSGGTDTQYFGPGTRLTVL.

The chain combines TRBV7-7 with TRBJ2-7; D is undetermined. V was pared by 5 bases and J by 2 bases, with 13 bases between. Germline V gene lookup returns CDR1 SSHAT and CDR2 FNYEAQ (reference sequence). This CDR3 region has 14 residues. This chain's CDR3 is CASSPAGTTYEQYF. The CDR3, as DNA: TGTGCCAGCAGCCCCGCCGGAACAACCTACGAGCAGTACTTC.

The chain combines TRBV19 with TRBJ1-5; D ambiguous. The V gene lost 7 bases and the J gene lost 3 bases, with 13 bases spanning the gap. This CDR3 has 14 amino acids. Germline V gene lookup returns CDR1 LNHDA and CDR2 SQIVND (reference sequence). The CDR3 DNA reads as TGTGCCAGTAATGTGGTAGGGCCCAATCAGCCCCAGCATTTT. Translation gives CASNVVGPNQPQHF.

The chain carries TRBV6-5 and TRBJ2-7; unclear D gene. Germline V CDR1 and CDR2: MNHEY, SVGAGI. With 9 bases removed from V and 2 bases from J, the gap between germline ends came to 5 bases. The CDR3 totals 10 residues. CDR3 loop: CASGPYEQYF. The CDR3 DNA is TGTGCCAGTGGCCCCTACGAGCAGTACTTC.

The chain employs TRBV27 and TRBJ2-1; D is unclear. Germline loops: CDR1 MNHEY, CDR2 SMNVEV (reference sequence). CDR3 size: 13 residues. Trimming removed 4 bases from V and 9 bases from J, with 13 bases in between. CDR3 region: CASSSRSKGEQFF. The DNA for the CDR3 is TGTGCCAGCAGTTCCCGGTCTAAGGGTGAGCAGTTCTTC.